A single TCR beta chain is shown here with its context. The antigen is undetermined. Version v3.0 of the immunoSEQ assay was performed at survey level. What sequencing targeted per sample was about 40,000-55,000 T-cell genomes. Repertoires were generated with immunoSEQ multiplex PCR, while TCRdb's copy carries only in-frame clones and drops some. The data contain around 26,000 clones, over 90% of them singletons. The data were taken from a study of long-term antiretroviral therapy in people with HIV. Background on the study: Collection dates of the earliest samples fall about a decade before the 2015 immediate-ART recommendation. Findings and caveats of the study: Upon ART, diversity increased but remained lower than transplant donor controls. Clones that had undergone expansion before ART prevailed in the repertoire throughout all time points.

CDR3 length: 18 residues. Germline CDR1 reads MNHEY; CDR2 reads SMNVEV (reference sequence). J lost 0 bases, V lost 7 bases, and 13 bases had no gene match. The chain joins TRBV27 to TRBJ2-4; the match to TRBD1 covers 9 bases. The sample here was unsorted PBMCs, taken 7.6 years after starting antiretroviral therapy. The TCR comes from a woman in her 40s with HIV. DNA for the CDR3: TGTGCCAGCATATGGGGCACAGGGGGCGGGGTAGCCAAAAACATTCAGTACTTC. Translated, it gives CASIWGTGGGVAKNIQYF.